This entry lists 10 T cell receptor beta chains sequenced from one sample in a study of T-cell reconstitution after alpha-beta-depleted transplantation in children. Researchers prepared the TCRbeta library using unique molecular identifiers, the study reports. TCRdb itself ran the PCR reads through MiXCR, one entry per CDR3 protein. The data hold about 440,000 distinct CDR3 sequences, with approximately 41% observed a single time. Sequenced material: PBMCs, taken before TCRalphabeta/CD19-depleted stem cell transplant. All receptors come from a girl aged 2-10 years with aplastic anemia, due to receive a stem cell transplant.

This chain uses TRBV12-3 or TRBV12-4 with TRBJ2-1, with 11 positions matching TRBD2. V trimming: 6 bases; J trimming: 6 bases; junction bases outside the gene matches: 7. The CDR3 is made up of 15 amino acids. The CDR3 DNA reads TGTGCCAGCAGACTAGCGGGGGTGGGTGGCAATGAGCAGTTCTTC. This gives the protein CASRLAGVGGNEQFF.

The sample holds many counts of this clonotype. The V call is TRBV20-1, the J call TRBJ1-2; the match to TRBD1 covers 7 bases. Germline CDR1 DFQATT, CDR2 SNEGSKA (reference sequence). Trimming cost V 1 base and J 4 bases; bases outside gene matches: 6. The length of the CDR3 is 14 residues. CDR3 residues: CSARVDREIYGYTF. DNA for the CDR3: TGCAGTGCTAGAGTTGACAGGGAGATCTATGGCTACACCTTC.

This chain uses TRBV20-1 with TRBJ2-3; unclear D gene. The germline V gene encodes CDR1 DFQATT and CDR2 SNEGSKA (reference sequence). V was cut by 7 bases and J by 4 bases, with 21 bases left in between. CDR3 length: 15 amino acids. The CDR3 protein is CSVTLEWIMSDTQYF. The CDR3 DNA is TGCAGTGTTACGCTAGAGTGGATCATGTCAGATACGCAGTATTTT.

This clonotype was seen many times. V is TRBV28 and J is TRBJ2-7, with D perhaps given as TRBD1 or TRBD2 (5 bases each). The CDR3 loop spans 15 amino acids. V was shortened by 3 bases and J by 0 bases, with 12 bases between the two germline ends. CDR1 and CDR2 from the germline V gene are MDHEN and SYDVKM. CDR3 DNA: TGTGCCAGCAGTTTCCGGGACCTTAGCTCCTACGAGCAGTACTTC. Protein product: CASSFRDLSSYEQYF.

In its sample, this clonotype was seen many times. The rearrangement links TRBV4-2 to TRBJ2-2; D not certain. The CDR3 is 17 residues long. The V end was cut by 4 bases, the J end by 3 bases, with 18 bases between. Per germline, CDR1 LGHNA and CDR2 YNFKEQ. CDR3 DNA: TGTGCCAGCAGCCTCCTAACCAGTTTAGGTGACACCGGGGAGCTGTTTTTT. It is translated as CASSLLTSLGDTGELFF.

The CDR3 DNA sequence: TGCAGTGCTAGCCGAGGGACAGGGAGAGAAGAGACCCAGTACTTC. Amino acids: CSASRGTGREETQYF. The chain recombines TRBV20-1 with TRBJ2-5; TRBD1 aligns across 9 bases. The CDR3 runs 15 residues. V dropped 3 bases and J dropped 3; count of bases not matched to a gene: 8. CDR1 is DFQATT and CDR2 is SNEGSKA in the germline V gene (reference sequence).

This clonotype has just a few counts. The chain is built from TRBV20-1 and TRBJ2-1; no reliable D call. CDR1 and CDR2 (germline): DFQATT, SNEGSKA (reference sequence). The CDR3 runs to 9 residues. The CDR3 DNA reads TGCACCCCCAAGACCTGGAGGTTCTTC. Its protein is CTPKTWRFF.

This chain connects TRBV20-1 to TRBJ1-1; 7 positions agree with TRBD1. CDR1 and CDR2 (germline): DFQATT, SNEGSKA (reference sequence). The V gene end was trimmed by 5 bases and the J gene end by 0 bases; junction bases not matched to a gene: 6. The CDR3 loop spans 14 amino acids. Here the CDR3 DNA reads TGCAGTGCTTGCCCGGACAGGCTGAACACTGAAGCTTTCTTT. It specifies CSACPDRLNTEAFF.

The chain recombines TRBV10-3 with TRBJ1-1; no definite D call. Germline values: CDR1 ENHRY, CDR2 SYGVKD. The ends were cut back, 7 bases at V and 1 base at J, with 10 bases in the middle. There are 13 residues in the CDR3. Here the CDR3 reads CAITYAANTEAFF. The CDR3 coding sequence is TGTGCCATCACATACGCCGCGAACACTGAAGCTTTCTTT.

This clonotype was observed once. This rearrangement joins TRBV20-1 to TRBJ2-7; D is unresolved. The CDR3 has 12 residues. CDR1 is DFQATT and CDR2 is SNEGSKA in the germline V gene (reference sequence). V lost 3 bases and J 1 base, leaving 7 bases between the germline ends. The CDR3 DNA reads as TGCAGTGCTAGTAAAGATTCCTACGAGCAGTACTTC. Its translation is CSASKDSYEQYF.